This TCR beta chain originates from a study of vaccination and CD4 T cells after COVID-19. The Oncomine TCR Beta short-read assay was applied to DNA of cultured CD4+ T cells. From CD4+ T cells that had been cultured, genomic DNA was extracted. One entry per CDR3 protein, called by TCRdb with MiXCR from the PCR reads. In the table there are roughly 12,000 distinct CDR3 sequences, around 47% of which are singletons. Comment on this clonotype: Its antigen is currently unknown. A read error may account for a junction end that differs from germline.

As to treatment: 10-day PBMC culture with coronavirus spike peptide pools or control peptides (ViraFEST assay). CDR3 length: 12 amino acids. Germline V CDR1 and CDR2: MGHRA, YSYEKL. The chain recombines TRBV4-1 with TRBJ1-6; D uncertain. Sequenced: CD4+ T cells from blood, cultured in vitro. The receptor's source is a human donor who had recovered from COVID-19. As DNA, the CDR3 is TGCGCCAGCGGCCAAGGGTTATGGCCCCTCCACTTT. Encoded protein: CASGQGLWPLHF.